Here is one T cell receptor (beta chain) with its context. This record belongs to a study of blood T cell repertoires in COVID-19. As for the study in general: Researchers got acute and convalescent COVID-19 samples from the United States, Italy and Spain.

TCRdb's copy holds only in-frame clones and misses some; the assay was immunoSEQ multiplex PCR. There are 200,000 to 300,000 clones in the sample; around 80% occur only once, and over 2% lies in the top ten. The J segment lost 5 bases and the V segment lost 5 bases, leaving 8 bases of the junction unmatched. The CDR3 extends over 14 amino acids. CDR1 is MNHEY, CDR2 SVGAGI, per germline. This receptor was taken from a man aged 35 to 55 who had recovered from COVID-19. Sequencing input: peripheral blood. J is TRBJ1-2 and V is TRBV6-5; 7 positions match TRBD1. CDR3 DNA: TGTGCCAGCAGTACTTTTACAGGGGAGTATGGCTACACCTTC. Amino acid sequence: CASSTFTGEYGYTF.